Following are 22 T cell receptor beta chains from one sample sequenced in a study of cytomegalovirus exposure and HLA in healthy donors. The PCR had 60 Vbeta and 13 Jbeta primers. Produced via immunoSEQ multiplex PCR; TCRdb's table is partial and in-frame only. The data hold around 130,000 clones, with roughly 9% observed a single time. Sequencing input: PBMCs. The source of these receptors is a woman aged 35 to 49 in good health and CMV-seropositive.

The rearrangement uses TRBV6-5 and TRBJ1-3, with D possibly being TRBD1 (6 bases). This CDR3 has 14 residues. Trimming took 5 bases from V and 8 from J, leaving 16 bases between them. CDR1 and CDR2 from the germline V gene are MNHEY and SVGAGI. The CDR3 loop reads CASSETGLRDTIYF. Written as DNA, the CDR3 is TGTGCCAGCAGTGAGACAGGACTTCGGGACACCATATATTTT.

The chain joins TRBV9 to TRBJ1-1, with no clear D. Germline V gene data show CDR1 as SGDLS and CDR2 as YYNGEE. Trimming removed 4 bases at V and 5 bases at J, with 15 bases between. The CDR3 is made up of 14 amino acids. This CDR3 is CASSYGRRETEAFF. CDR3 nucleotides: TGTGCCAGCAGCTACGGACGGCGGGAGACTGAAGCTTTCTTT.

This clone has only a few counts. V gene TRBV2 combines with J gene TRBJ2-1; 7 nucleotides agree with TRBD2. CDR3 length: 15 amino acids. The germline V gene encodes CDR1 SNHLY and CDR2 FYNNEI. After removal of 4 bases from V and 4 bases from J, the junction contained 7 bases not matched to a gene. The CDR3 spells CASSGEASGYNEQFF. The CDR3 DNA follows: TGTGCCAGCAGTGGGGAGGCTAGCGGTTACAATGAGCAGTTCTTC.

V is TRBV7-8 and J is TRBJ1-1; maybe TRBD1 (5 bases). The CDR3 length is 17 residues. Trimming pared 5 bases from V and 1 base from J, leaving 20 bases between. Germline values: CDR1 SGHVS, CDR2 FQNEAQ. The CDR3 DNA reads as TGTGCCAGCAGCCCCCTGTGGGCAGGGCCAACGAACACTGAAGCTTTCTTT. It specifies CASSPLWAGPTNTEAFF.

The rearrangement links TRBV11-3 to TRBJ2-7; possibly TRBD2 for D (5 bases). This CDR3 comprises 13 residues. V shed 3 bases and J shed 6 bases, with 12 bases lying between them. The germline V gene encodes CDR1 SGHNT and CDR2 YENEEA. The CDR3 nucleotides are TGTGCCAGCAGCTTGGGTAGGGAGCGCGAGCAGTACTTC. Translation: CASSLGREREQYF.

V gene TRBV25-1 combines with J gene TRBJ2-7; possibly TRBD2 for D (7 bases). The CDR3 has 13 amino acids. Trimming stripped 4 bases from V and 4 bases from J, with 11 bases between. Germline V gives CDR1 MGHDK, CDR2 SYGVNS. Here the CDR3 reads CASSAGGAYEQYF. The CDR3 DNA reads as TGTGCCAGCAGTGCTGGGGGGGCGTACGAGCAGTACTTC.

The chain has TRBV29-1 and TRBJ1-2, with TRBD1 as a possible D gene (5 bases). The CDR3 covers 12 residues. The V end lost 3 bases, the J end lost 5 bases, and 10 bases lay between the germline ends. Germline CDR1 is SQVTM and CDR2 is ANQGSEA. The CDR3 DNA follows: TGCAGCGTTGAGGGGGGGGTTTATGGCTACACCTTC. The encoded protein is CSVEGGVYGYTF.

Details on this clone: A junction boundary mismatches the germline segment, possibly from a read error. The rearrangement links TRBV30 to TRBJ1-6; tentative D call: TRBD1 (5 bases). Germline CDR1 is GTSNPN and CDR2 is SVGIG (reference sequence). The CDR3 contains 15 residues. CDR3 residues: CAWSGGRDYNSPIHF. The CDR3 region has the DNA TGTGCCTGGAGTGGAGGCCGGGACTATAATTCACCCATCCACTTC.

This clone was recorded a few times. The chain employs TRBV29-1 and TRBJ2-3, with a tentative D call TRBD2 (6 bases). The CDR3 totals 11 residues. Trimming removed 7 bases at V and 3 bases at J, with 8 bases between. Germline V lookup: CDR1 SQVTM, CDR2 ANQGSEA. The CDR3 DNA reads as TGCAGCGCTGGGGGGACAGATACGCAGTATTTT. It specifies CSAGGTDTQYF.

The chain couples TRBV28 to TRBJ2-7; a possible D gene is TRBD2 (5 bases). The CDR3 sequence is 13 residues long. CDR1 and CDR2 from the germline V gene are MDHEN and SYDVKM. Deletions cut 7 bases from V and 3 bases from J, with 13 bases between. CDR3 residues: CASTTGDFYEQYF. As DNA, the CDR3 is TGTGCCAGCACCACCGGGGATTTCTACGAGCAGTACTTC.

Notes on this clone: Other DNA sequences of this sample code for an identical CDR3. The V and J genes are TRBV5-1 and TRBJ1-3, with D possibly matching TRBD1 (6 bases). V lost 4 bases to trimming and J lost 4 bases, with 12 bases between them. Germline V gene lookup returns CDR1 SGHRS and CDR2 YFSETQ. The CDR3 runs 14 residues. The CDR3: CASSLDSSGNTIYF. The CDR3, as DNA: TGCGCCAGCAGCCTGGACAGCTCCGGAAACACCATATATTTT. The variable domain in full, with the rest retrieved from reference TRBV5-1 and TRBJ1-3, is KAGVTQTPRYLIKTRGQQVTLSCSPISGHRSVSWYQQTPGQGLQFLFEYFSETQRNKGNFPGRFSGRQFSNSRSEMNVSTLELGDSALYLCASSLDSSGNTIYFGEGSWLTVV.

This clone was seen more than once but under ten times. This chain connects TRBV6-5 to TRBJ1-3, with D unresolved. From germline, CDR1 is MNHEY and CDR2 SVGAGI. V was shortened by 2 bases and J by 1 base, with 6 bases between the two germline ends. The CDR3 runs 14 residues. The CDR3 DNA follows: TGTGCCAGCAGTTACGGCACGTCTGGAAACACCATATATTTT. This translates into CASSYGTSGNTIYF.

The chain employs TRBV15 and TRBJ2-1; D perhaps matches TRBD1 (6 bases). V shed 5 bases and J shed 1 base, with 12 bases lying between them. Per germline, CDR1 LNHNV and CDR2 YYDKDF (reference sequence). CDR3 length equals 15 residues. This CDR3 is CATSLAQGSYNEQFF. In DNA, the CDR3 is TGTGCCACCAGCCTCGCACAGGGATCCTACAATGAGCAGTTCTTC.

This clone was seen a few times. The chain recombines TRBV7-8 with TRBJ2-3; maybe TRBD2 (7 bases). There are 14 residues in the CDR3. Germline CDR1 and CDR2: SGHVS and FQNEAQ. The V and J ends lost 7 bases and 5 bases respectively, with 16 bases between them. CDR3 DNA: TGTGCCAGCACCGAGGGGGGGGCTGGAGATACGCAGTATTTT. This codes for CASTEGGAGDTQYF.

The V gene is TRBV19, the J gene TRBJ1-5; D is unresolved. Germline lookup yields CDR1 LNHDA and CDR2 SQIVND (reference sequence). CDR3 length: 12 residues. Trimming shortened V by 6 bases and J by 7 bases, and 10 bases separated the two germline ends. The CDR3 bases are TGTGCCAGTAGGTTAACAGAGCAGCCCCAGCATTTT. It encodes CASRLTEQPQHF.

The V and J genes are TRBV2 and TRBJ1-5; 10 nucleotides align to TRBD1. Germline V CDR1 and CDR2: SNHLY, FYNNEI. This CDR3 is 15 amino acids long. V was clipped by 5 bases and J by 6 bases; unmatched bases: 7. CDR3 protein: CASSQGQGGIQPQHF. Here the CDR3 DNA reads TGTGCCAGCAGTCAAGGACAGGGGGGGATTCAGCCCCAGCATTTT.

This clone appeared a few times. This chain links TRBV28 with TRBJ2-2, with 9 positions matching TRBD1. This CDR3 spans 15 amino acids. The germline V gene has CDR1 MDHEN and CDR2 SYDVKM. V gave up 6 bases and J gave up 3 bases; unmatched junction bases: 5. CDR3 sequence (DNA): TGTGCCAGCAGCCCATACAGGGGGCACACCGGGGAGCTGTTTTTT. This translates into CASSPYRGHTGELFF.

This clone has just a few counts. The CDR3, as DNA: TGTGCCAGCAGCCAAGATGAAGGGAGGAATTCACCCCTCCACTTT. Translation: CASSQDEGRNSPLHF. The chain combines TRBV14 with TRBJ1-6; D remains ambiguous. Trimming cost V 0 bases and J 7 bases, with 10 bases left between them. The length of the CDR3 is 15 residues. Per germline, CDR1 SGHDN and CDR2 FVKESK. Variable domain in full (rest from reference TRBV14 and TRBJ1-6): EAGVTQFPSHSVIEKGQTVTLRCDPISGHDNLYWYRRVMGKEIKFLLHFVKESKQDESGMPNNRFLAERTGGTYSTLKVQPAELEDSGVYFCASSQDEGRNSPLHFGNGTRLTVT.

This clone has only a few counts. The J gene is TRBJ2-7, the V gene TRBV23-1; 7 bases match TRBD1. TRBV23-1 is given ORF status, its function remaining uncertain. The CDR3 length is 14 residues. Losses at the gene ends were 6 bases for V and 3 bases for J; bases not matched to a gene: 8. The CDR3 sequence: CASRTGEWFYEQYF. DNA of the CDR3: TGCGCCAGCAGAACAGGGGAATGGTTCTACGAGCAGTACTTC.

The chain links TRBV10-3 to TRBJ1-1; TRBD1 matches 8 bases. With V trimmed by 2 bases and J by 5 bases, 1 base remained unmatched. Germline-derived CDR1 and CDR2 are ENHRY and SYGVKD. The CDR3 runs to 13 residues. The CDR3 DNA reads TGTGCCATCAGTGAGGGACAGGGTACTGAAGCTTTCTTT. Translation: CAISEGQGTEAFF.

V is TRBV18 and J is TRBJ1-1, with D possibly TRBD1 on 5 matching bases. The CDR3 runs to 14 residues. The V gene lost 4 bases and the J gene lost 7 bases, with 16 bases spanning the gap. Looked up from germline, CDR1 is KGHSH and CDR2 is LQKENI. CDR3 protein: CASSQVKGVLEAFF. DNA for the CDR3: TGTGCCAGCTCACAAGTTAAAGGGGTTCTTGAAGCTTTCTTT.

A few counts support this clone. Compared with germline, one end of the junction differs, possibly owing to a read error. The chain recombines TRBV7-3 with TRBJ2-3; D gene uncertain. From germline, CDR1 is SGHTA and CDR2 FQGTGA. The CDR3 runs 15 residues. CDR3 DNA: TGTGCCAGCAGCCCCGAAATGCAGAGCACAGATATGCAGTATTTT. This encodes CASSPEMQSTDMQYF.